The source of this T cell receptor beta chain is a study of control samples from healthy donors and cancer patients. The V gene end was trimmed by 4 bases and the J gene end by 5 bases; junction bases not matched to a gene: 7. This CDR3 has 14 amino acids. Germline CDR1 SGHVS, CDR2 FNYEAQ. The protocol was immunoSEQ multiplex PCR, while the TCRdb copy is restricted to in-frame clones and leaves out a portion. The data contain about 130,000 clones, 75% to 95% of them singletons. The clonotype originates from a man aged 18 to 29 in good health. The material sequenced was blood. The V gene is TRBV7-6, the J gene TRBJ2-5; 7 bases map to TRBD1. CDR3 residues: CASSSRTGGETQYF. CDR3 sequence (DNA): TGTGCCAGCAGCTCAAGGACAGGTGGGGAGACCCAGTACTTC.